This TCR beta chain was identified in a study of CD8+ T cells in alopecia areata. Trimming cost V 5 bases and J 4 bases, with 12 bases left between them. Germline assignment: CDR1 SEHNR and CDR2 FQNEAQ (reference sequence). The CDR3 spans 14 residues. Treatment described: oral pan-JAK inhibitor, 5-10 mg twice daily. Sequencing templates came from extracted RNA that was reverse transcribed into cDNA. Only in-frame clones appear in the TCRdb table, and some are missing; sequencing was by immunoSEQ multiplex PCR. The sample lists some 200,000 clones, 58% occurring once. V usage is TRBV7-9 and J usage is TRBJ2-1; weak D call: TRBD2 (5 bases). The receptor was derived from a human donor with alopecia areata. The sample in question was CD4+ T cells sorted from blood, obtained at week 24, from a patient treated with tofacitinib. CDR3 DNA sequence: TGTGCCAGCAGCGCTGTAGCGACATACAATGAGCAGTTCTTC. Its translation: CASSAVATYNEQFF.